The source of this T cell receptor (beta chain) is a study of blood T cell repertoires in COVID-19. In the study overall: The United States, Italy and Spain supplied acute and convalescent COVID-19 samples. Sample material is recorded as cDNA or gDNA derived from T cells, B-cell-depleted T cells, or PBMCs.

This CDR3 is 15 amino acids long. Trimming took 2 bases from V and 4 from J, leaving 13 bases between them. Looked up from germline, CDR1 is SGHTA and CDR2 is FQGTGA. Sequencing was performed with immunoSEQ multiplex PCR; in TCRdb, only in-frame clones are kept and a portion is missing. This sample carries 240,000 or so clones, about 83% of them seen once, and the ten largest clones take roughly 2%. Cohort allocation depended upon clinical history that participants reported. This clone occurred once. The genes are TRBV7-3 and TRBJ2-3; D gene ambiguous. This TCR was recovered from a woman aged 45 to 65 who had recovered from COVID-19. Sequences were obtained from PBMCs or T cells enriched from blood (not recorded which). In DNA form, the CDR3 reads TGTGCCAGCAGCTTAGGTTCCGGTTTTGCAGATACGCAGTATTTT. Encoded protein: CASSLGSGFADTQYF.